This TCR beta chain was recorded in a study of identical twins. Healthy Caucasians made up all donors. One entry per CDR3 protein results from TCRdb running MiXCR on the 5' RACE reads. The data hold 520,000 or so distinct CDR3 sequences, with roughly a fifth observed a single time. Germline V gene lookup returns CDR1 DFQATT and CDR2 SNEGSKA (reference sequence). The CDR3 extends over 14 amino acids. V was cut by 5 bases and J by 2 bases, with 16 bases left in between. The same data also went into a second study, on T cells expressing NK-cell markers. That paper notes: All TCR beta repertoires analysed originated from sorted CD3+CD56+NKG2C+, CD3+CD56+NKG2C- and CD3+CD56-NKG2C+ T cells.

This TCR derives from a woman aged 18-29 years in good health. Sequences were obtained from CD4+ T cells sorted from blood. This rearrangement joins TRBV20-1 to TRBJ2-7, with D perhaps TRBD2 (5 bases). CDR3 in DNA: TGCAGTGCTGTCCGGGATTATTTCCCCTACGAGCAGTACTTC. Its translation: CSAVRDYFPYEQYF.